A single sample is the source of the 32 T cell receptor beta chains below, sequenced in a study of breast tumors, draining lymph nodes, adjacent tissues. TCRdb re-called the multiplex PCR reads through MiXCR, storing one row per CDR3 protein. The sample lists over 20,000 distinct CDR3 sequences, around 25% seen once, with 13% in the top ten. Sequencing used breast tumor tissue. All receptors come from a female donor with breast cancer. Some clones in this sample may be carry-over from other donors' samples.

Comment on this clonotype: A read error is likely, as this CDR3 ends without the conserved phenylalanine or tryptophan. The chain uses TRBV9 and TRBJ2-3; 9 bases align to TRBD2. The CDR3 covers 15 residues. Germline lookup yields CDR1 SGDLS and CDR2 YYNGEE. The V and J ends lost 4 bases and 3 bases, in that order; junction bases with no gene match: 6. CDR3 sequence reads: CASSRAGGMTDTQYS. CDR3 nucleotide sequence: TGTGCCAGCAGCCGAGCGGGAGGCATGACAGATACGCAGTATTCT.

This clonotype was detected ten times or more. The rearrangement links TRBV11-2 to TRBJ2-1, with 11 bases that match TRBD2. Per germline, CDR1 SGHAT and CDR2 FQNNGV. Trimming removed 3 bases from V and 4 bases from J; junction bases left unmatched: 14. The CDR3 spans 19 residues. The CDR3 DNA sequence: TGTGCCAGCAGCTTCGCACTTTCTCGACTAGCGGGGATATACAATGAGCAGTTCTTC. Translation gives CASSFALSRLAGIYNEQFF.

In its sample, this clonotype was seen many times. CDR3 nucleotides: TGTGCCAGTAGGATAACCCGGGACAGGGGGAATCAGCCCCAGCATTTT. Its protein product is CASRITRDRGNQPQHF. The V call is TRBV19, the J call TRBJ1-5, with 11 bases matching TRBD1. Germline trimming cut 6 bases from V and 4 bases from J; bases unmatched to any gene: 8. The CDR3 has 16 amino acids. Looked up from germline, CDR1 is LNHDA and CDR2 is SQIVND (reference sequence).

This clonotype came up many times. The chain joins TRBV11-2 to TRBJ1-3; D not resolved. This CDR3 region has 15 residues. The germline V and J ends were trimmed by 2 bases and 0 bases, with 8 bases remaining between them. CDR1 SGHAT and CDR2 FQNNGV come from the germline V gene. The CDR3 region is CASSLTPRSGNTIYF. In DNA, the CDR3 is TGTGCCAGCAGCTTAACCCCTCGCTCTGGAAACACCATATATTTT.

This clonotype was picked up many times. V is TRBV25-1 and J is TRBJ1-4; TRBD1 is a possible D gene (6 bases). With 6 bases removed from V and 6 bases from J, the gap between germline ends came to 17 bases. The CDR3 covers 15 residues. CDR1 MGHDK and CDR2 SYGVNS come from the germline V gene. This CDR3 is CASRGGGGVYEKLFF. The CDR3 DNA reads as TGTGCCAGCAGGGGCGGTGGGGGCGTATATGAAAAACTGTTTTTT.

This clonotype showed up many times. V and J are TRBV19 and TRBJ1-4; D is undetermined. The CDR3 loop spans 14 amino acids. The ends were cut back, 3 bases at V and 10 bases at J, with 15 bases in the middle. The germline gives CDR1 LNHDA, CDR2 SQIVND (reference sequence). This CDR3 reads CASSISTAQGKLFF. In DNA form, the CDR3 reads TGTGCCAGTAGTATCAGTACTGCTCAAGGAAAACTGTTTTTT.

This clonotype came up once. One junction end disagrees with the germline gene, perhaps due to a read error. The rearrangement links TRBV15 to TRBJ2-1, with 7 bases that match TRBD1. This CDR3 region has 16 residues. Germline CDR1 reads LNHNV; CDR2 reads YYDKDF (reference sequence). The DNA for the CDR3 is TGTGTCACCAGCAGAGGTAGACAGGGAAGATACAATGAGCAGTTCTTC. Translating gives CVTSRGRQGRYNEQFF.

As DNA, the CDR3 is TGCAGTGCTAGAGATCATGTAGGGAGCACTGAAGCTTTCTTT. Its protein is CSARDHVGSTEAFF. The V gene is TRBV20-1, the J gene TRBJ1-1; D is undetermined. The CDR3 is made up of 14 amino acids. Deletions cut 0 bases from V and 4 bases from J, with 12 bases between. The V gene's germline CDR1 is DFQATT and CDR2 SNEGSKA (reference sequence).

This clonotype was seen ten or more times. The chain combines TRBV20-1 with TRBJ2-1; 10 bases agree with TRBD2. The CDR3 runs 15 residues. CDR1 and CDR2 (germline): DFQATT, SNEGSKA (reference sequence). J was trimmed by 10 bases and V by 3 bases; bases with no gene match: 12. In DNA form, the CDR3 reads TGCAGTGCTAGCGGGCCAGGAGCGGGAGGGTGGGAGCAGTTCTTC. This encodes CSASGPGAGGWEQFF.

This clonotype has a count of ten or more. This chain uses TRBV7-9 with TRBJ2-7; 7 nucleotides match TRBD2. This CDR3 comprises 14 residues. Germline V gene data show CDR1 as SEHNR and CDR2 as FQNEAQ (reference sequence). J lost 2 bases, V lost 4 bases, and 5 bases had no gene match. CDR3 nucleotides: TGTGCCAGCAGCTCCCGGGACTACACCTACGAGCAGTACTTC. The encoded protein is CASSSRDYTYEQYF. Combining the CDR3 with reference TRBV7-9 and TRBJ2-7 gives the whole variable domain DTGVSQNPRHKITKRGQNVTFRCDPISEHNRLYWYRQTLGQGPEFLTYFQNEAQLEKSRLLSDRFSAERPKGSFSTLEIQRTEQGDSAMYLCASSSRDYTYEQYFGPGTRLTVT.

This clonotype was detected many times. The V gene is TRBV20-1, the J gene TRBJ2-7; 7 nucleotides match TRBD1. V was pared by 3 bases and J by 3 bases, with 8 bases of the junction left unmatched. In germline, CDR1 is DFQATT, CDR2 SNEGSKA (reference sequence). This CDR3 comprises 14 residues. The CDR3 is CSARTDRESYEQYF. The CDR3 DNA reads TGCAGTGCTAGGACCGACAGGGAAAGCTACGAGCAGTACTTC.

In its sample, this clonotype ranks as medium-sized. This chain connects TRBV20-1 to TRBJ2-7, with 9 bases fitting TRBD1. Germline assignment: CDR1 DFQATT and CDR2 SNEGSKA (reference sequence). Trimming at V came to 7 bases and at J to 5 bases, leaving 12 bases not matched to a gene. The CDR3 runs to 14 residues. CDR3 coding DNA: TGCAGTGAAACCCGGCTGGGACAGGGCCACGAGCAGTACTTC. Residues: CSETRLGQGHEQYF.

This clonotype was seen many times. CDR3 sequence (DNA): TGCGCCAGCAGCCAGGGCCCCGAGTCGGGCTACGAGCAGTACTTC. Translation: CASSQGPESGYEQYF. The chain combines TRBV4-1 with TRBJ2-7; D gene ambiguous. V lost 3 bases and J 3 bases, leaving 15 bases between the germline ends. The length of the CDR3 is 15 residues. The germline CDR1 and CDR2 sequences are MGHRA and YSYEKL.

This clonotype was seen ten or more times. The V call is TRBV29-1, the J call TRBJ2-1; D might be TRBD2 (6 bases). Trimming took off 4 bases at V and 9 bases at J, with 25 bases between the two ends. The CDR3 consists of 16 residues. Germline V lookup: CDR1 SQVTM, CDR2 ANQGSEA. The CDR3 DNA sequence: TGCAGCGTTGCTCGTCAGCGGGTGTTACTACCGGGTGAGCAGTTCTTC. This codes for CSVARQRVLLPGEQFF.

The J gene is TRBJ2-7, the V gene TRBV7-9; D not certain. CDR3 length: 10 amino acids. Germline assignment: CDR1 SEHNR and CDR2 FQNEAQ (reference sequence). The CDR3 DNA reads TGTGCCAGCAGCTTAGAGTATGGTTGGGTG. Translating gives CASSLEYGWV.

At least ten counts were recorded for this clonotype. The J gene is TRBJ2-6, the V gene TRBV7-3; no firm D call. Germline CDR1 and CDR2: SGHTA and FQGTGA. This CDR3 is built from 16 residues. Trimming pared 0 bases from V and 3 bases from J, leaving 9 bases between. CDR3 sequence reads: CASSLTGFGGANVLTF. The CDR3, as DNA: TGTGCCAGCAGCTTAACAGGGTTTGGTGGGGCCAACGTCCTGACTTTC.

This clonotype was counted ten times or more. The chain carries TRBV27 and TRBJ2-2; D unresolved. Germline V CDR1 and CDR2: MNHEY, SMNVEV (reference sequence). Trimming cost V 7 bases and J 5 bases, with 11 bases left between them. CDR3 length: 13 amino acids. The CDR3 reads CASIRRETGELFF. CDR3 in DNA: TGTGCCAGCATTAGGCGTGAAACCGGGGAGCTGTTTTTT.

At least ten counts were recorded for this clonotype. The chain couples TRBV3-1 to TRBJ2-1; D gene ambiguous. V shed 1 base and J shed 9 bases, with 4 bases lying between them. The germline gives CDR1 LGHDT, CDR2 YNNKEL (reference sequence). The CDR3 length is 11 residues. The CDR3 sequence is CASSQGFEQFF. The CDR3 DNA reads TGTGCCAGCAGCCAAGGATTTGAGCAGTTCTTC.

This clonotype occurred many times. The J gene is TRBJ2-3, the V gene TRBV2; 7 bases match TRBD2. CDR3 length: 12 residues. The V gene's germline CDR1 is SNHLY and CDR2 FYNNEI. The trim removed 5 bases at V and 5 bases at J, leaving 1 base unmatched. The CDR3 here is CASSRGEDTQYF. The CDR3 DNA sequence: TGTGCCAGCAGTCGGGGGGAAGATACGCAGTATTTT.

With regard to this clonotype: The CDR3 does not close with the conserved phenylalanine or tryptophan, likely indicating a read error. The CDR3 is CASSDRGSALHL. CDR3 bases: TGTGCCAGTAGCGACAGGGGATCGGCCCTCCACCTT. This sequence joins TRBV19 and TRBJ1-6; TRBD1 aligns across 8 bases. Trimming removed 6 bases from V and 14 bases from J; junction bases left unmatched: 6. CDR1 is LNHDA, CDR2 SQIVND, per germline (reference sequence). The CDR3 length is 12 residues.

The rearrangement links TRBV5-4 to TRBJ1-2; 8 nucleotides match TRBD1. This CDR3 contains 15 residues. V shed 8 bases, J shed 5 bases, and the junction held 14 bases outside the gene matches. Germline CDR1 reads SGHNT; CDR2 reads YYREEE (reference sequence). CDR3: CASGLGTGGPYGYTF. In DNA form, the CDR3 reads TGTGCCAGTGGCTTGGGCACAGGGGGACCGTATGGCTACACCTTC.

Remarks on this clonotype: This is likely a read error, given that the CDR3 carries no conserved phenylalanine or tryptophan at its end. V gene TRBV6-2 or TRBV6-3 combines with J gene TRBJ2-7; 8 nucleotides align to TRBD2. V dropped 5 bases and J dropped 4; count of bases not matched to a gene: 10. This CDR3 comprises 15 residues. Per germline, CDR1 MNHEY and CDR2 SVGEGT. This CDR3 is CASSRGAGAQYEQYS. CDR3 bases: TGTGCCAGCAGTCGAGGAGCGGGAGCTCAGTACGAGCAGTACTCC.

The chain joins TRBV15 to TRBJ2-7; 9 nucleotides match TRBD1. CDR1 is LNHNV and CDR2 is YYDKDF in the germline V gene (reference sequence). The CDR3 has 14 amino acids. V lost 1 base, J lost 7 bases, and 5 bases stayed unmatched. The CDR3, as DNA: TGTGCCACCAGCAGAGGTCGGACAGGGGATGAGCAGTACTTC. Its protein is CATSRGRTGDEQYF.

The rearrangement uses TRBV28 and TRBJ2-1, with D possibly matching TRBD2 (6 bases). V was trimmed by 5 bases and J by 11 bases, leaving 16 bases between them. The CDR3 loop spans 13 amino acids. Germline V CDR1 and CDR2: MDHEN, SYDVKM. CDR3 bases: TGTGCCAGCAGTGGAAGGGGACTGGGTCAGCAGTTCTTC. Translating it yields CASSGRGLGQQFF.

V and J are TRBV9 and TRBJ2-7; D possibly corresponds to TRBD1 (5 bases). This CDR3 contains 13 residues. V was trimmed by 3 bases and J by 3 bases, leaving 10 bases between them. CDR1 and CDR2 from the germline V gene are SGDLS and YYNGEE. CDR3 in amino acids: CASSAGHLYEQYF. The CDR3, as DNA: TGTGCCAGCAGCGCAGGACACCTCTACGAGCAGTACTTC.

This clonotype was seen ten or more times. V usage is TRBV6-5 and J usage is TRBJ1-3; a weak D match, TRBD1 (5 bases). CDR1 is MNHEY, CDR2 SVGAGI, per germline. This CDR3 comprises 15 residues. V shed 6 bases and J shed 0 bases, with 12 bases lying between them. CDR3 region: CASSLGGSSGNTIYF. CDR3 DNA sequence: TGTGCCAGCAGCCTTGGGGGGTCCTCTGGAAACACCATATATTTT.

This clonotype was detected a few times. A much larger clone differs by one base, so this may be a read error. The J gene is TRBJ2-7, the V gene TRBV29-1; 7 nucleotides line up with TRBD2. Germline CDR1 is SQVTM and CDR2 is ANQGSEA. The V gene end was trimmed by 4 bases and the J gene end by 4 bases; junction bases not matched to a gene: 16. The CDR3 extends over 16 amino acids. The CDR3 DNA sequence: TGCAGCGTTGCCCCCCTTGGGGCGGGAGTTGTTTACGAGCAGTACTTC. It encodes CSVAPLGAGVVYEQYF.

Only one count was recorded for this clonotype. The CDR3 protein is CASSVSTVNYGYTF. CDR3 in DNA: TGTGCCAGCAGCGTATCGACGGTAAACTATGGCTACACCTTC. This rearrangement joins TRBV9 to TRBJ1-2; D gene ambiguous. This CDR3 is 14 amino acids long. Looked up from germline, CDR1 is SGDLS and CDR2 is YYNGEE. Deletions cut 1 base from V and 2 bases from J, with 9 bases between. The entire variable domain, with the rest obtained from reference TRBV9 and TRBJ1-2, is as follows: DSGVTQTPKHLITATGQRVTLRCSPRSGDLSVYWYQQSLDQGLQFLIQYYNGEERAKGNILERFSAQQFPDLHSELNLSSLELGDSALYFCASSVSTVNYGYTFGSGTRLTVV.

This clonotype has ten or more counts. J is TRBJ2-3 and V is TRBV3-1, with 9 bases lining up with TRBD2. The germline V gene has CDR1 LGHDT and CDR2 YNNKEL (reference sequence). The length of the CDR3 is 16 residues. V lost 0 bases to trimming and J lost 4 bases; unmatched junction nucleotides: 5. The CDR3 spells CASSQDLAGLSDTQYF. The CDR3 coding sequence is TGTGCCAGCAGCCAAGATCTAGCGGGATTATCAGATACGCAGTATTTT.

The chain employs TRBV20-1 and TRBJ2-3, with 9 bases fitting TRBD2. This CDR3 comprises 15 residues. The V segment lost 5 bases and the J segment 0 bases; nucleotides outside the gene matches: 6. Germline-derived CDR1 and CDR2 are DFQATT and SNEGSKA (reference sequence). As DNA, the CDR3 is TGCAGTGCTGCGATAGCGGGGGCTAGCACAGATACGCAGTATTTT. Protein sequence: CSAAIAGASTDTQYF.

The chain couples TRBV20-1 to TRBJ2-3, with D unclear. This CDR3 contains 11 residues. Per the germline V gene, CDR1 is DFQATT and CDR2 is SNEGSKA (reference sequence). The CDR3 reads CSHPRTDTQYF. CDR3 in DNA: TGCAGCCACCCTCGCACAGATACGCAGTATTTT.

This clonotype was observed many times. The chain has TRBV20-1 and TRBJ2-7, with TRBD2 as a possible D gene (5 bases). Trimming left V 1 base short and J 1 base short, with 11 bases between. Germline-derived CDR1 and CDR2 are DFQATT and SNEGSKA (reference sequence). The CDR3 totals 14 residues. The CDR3 reads CSARGTRLSYEQYF. DNA for the CDR3: TGCAGTGCTAGAGGAACTAGGCTATCCTACGAGCAGTACTTC.